Included here is one T cell receptor (beta chain) sequence, with context. Its target is unknown. Some clones are missing from TCRdb's copy, which holds only in-frame ones; the method was immunoSEQ multiplex PCR. The data show around 300,000 clones, 88% seen once. This entry is derived from a study of Ad26.COV2.S vaccination and SARS-CoV-2 variants. Background on the study: Administration of Ad26.COV2.S was intramuscular, either once or twice 56 days apart. Study conclusions and caveats: Those who received vaccine or placebo ended up with similar non-spike TCR breadth. Reports say spike-specific CD8+ and CD4+ T cell responses covered substantial breadth after vaccination.

This sample's treatment: over 15 received Ad26.COV2.S at low or high dose, single or two shots; several received placebo; per-sample allocation not given. Collection of the samples took place on day 63 after the first injection of vaccine or placebo. Its platform was an Ad26 vector, and its expressed antigen was Wuhan-strain SARS-CoV-2 spike. The CDR3 contains 20 residues. Germline CDR1 is MNHEY and CDR2 is SVGEGT. V shed 1 base, J shed 0 bases, and the junction held 11 bases outside the gene matches. This sequence originates from a person aged 18-65 years who received the Ad26.COV2.S COVID-19 vaccine or a placebo. Sequencing was performed on peripheral blood, taken in a trial of Ad26.COV2.S vaccine versus placebo. This chain joins TRBV6-2 or TRBV6-3 and TRBJ2-6; 8 bases are a match to TRBD1. CDR3: CASSYLQGQGFSSGANVLTF. CDR3 coding DNA: TGTGCCAGCAGTTACTTACAAGGACAGGGATTCTCCTCTGGGGCCAACGTCCTGACTTTC.